This T cell receptor beta chain was recorded in a study of regulatory T cells in long-lasting Graves disease. Time point specified: persistent/refractory GD, antithyroid drugs over 5 years with positive TRAb. Researchers made the TCR library from RNA that was extracted from PBMCs. Construction of the TCR beta libraries employed iRepertoire HTBI primers in conjunction with Arm-PCR of CDR3 regions. Each CDR3 protein gets one entry after TCRdb re-called the multiplex PCR reads with MiXCR. This sample carries under 500,000 distinct CDR3 sequences, more than 20% of them seen once, and the ten largest clones take roughly 20%. This TCR was recovered from a female donor with Graves disease. Material: peripheral blood mononuclear cells (PBMCs), obtained when the disease was refractory, from a patient treated with antithyroid drugs.

CDR3 DNA: TGTGCCAGTAGTGACGCCCTGGGAAACACCATATATTTT. Translated, it gives CASSDALGNTIYF. The chain links TRBV19 to TRBJ1-3; D is unclear. Germline V lookup: CDR1 LNHDA, CDR2 SQIVND (reference sequence). The CDR3 totals 13 residues. V was cut by 5 bases and J by 4 bases, with 9 bases left in between.